This entry lists 17 T cell receptor beta chains sequenced from one sample in a study of T cell changes during pregnancy in multiple sclerosis. Assay used: immunoSEQ multiplex PCR; TCRdb lists only in-frame clones, some missing. The repertoire holds approximately 97,000 clones, with roughly nine tenths as singletons. The sequencing here drew on peripheral blood, taken in the second trimester of pregnancy. All receptors come from a female donor in good health, enrolled as a control in a pregnancy study.

In this sample, this clone turned up a few times. This sequence joins TRBV5-1 and TRBJ1-6; D gene ambiguous. V shed 0 bases and J shed 5 bases, with 6 bases lying between them. Germline V gene data show CDR1 as SGHRS and CDR2 as YFSETQ. This CDR3 comprises 14 residues. CDR3 DNA sequence: TGCGCCAGCAGCTTGGTAGTAGATAATTCACCCCTCCACTTT. Its translation is CASSLVVDNSPLHF.

The gene calls are TRBV5-1 and TRBJ1-2; tentative D call: TRBD1 (5 bases). The CDR3 length is 15 residues. Germline CDR1 is SGHRS and CDR2 is YFSETQ. With 4 bases removed from V and 4 bases from J, the gap between germline ends came to 17 bases. The CDR3 reads CASSPGGGAGYGYTF. The CDR3 DNA reads TGCGCCAGCAGCCCGGGGGGAGGGGCCGGCTATGGCTACACCTTC.

This clone appeared a few times. This chain joins TRBV18 and TRBJ2-5; D possibly corresponds to TRBD2 (7 bases). The germline V gene encodes CDR1 KGHSH and CDR2 LQKENI. The CDR3 covers 15 residues. The V end was cut by 5 bases, the J end by 2 bases, with 15 bases between. This CDR3 reads CASSSPGGLQETQYF. The CDR3 DNA reads TGTGCCAGCTCATCCCCGGGGGGCCTACAAGAGACCCAGTACTTC.

V and J are TRBV27 and TRBJ1-4; 9 bases map to TRBD1. V trimming: 4 bases; J trimming: 6 bases; junction bases outside the gene matches: 6. The CDR3 length is 15 residues. Germline V gene sequence: CDR1 MNHEY, CDR2 SMNVEV (reference sequence). Here the CDR3 reads CASSSRQGGDEKLFF. The CDR3 bases are TGTGCCAGCAGTTCGAGACAGGGGGGTGATGAAAAACTGTTTTTT.

The chain combines TRBV6-5 with TRBJ1-5, with a tentative D call TRBD1 (6 bases). The CDR3 loop spans 16 amino acids. V lost 4 bases to trimming and J lost 1 base, with 14 bases between them. Germline V gene data show CDR1 as MNHEY and CDR2 as SVGAGI. The CDR3 spells CASSLGGGASNQPQHF. In DNA form, the CDR3 reads TGTGCCAGCAGTTTAGGTGGGGGGGCCAGCAATCAGCCCCAGCATTTT.

V and J are TRBV19 and TRBJ1-5; D call uncertain. V shed 3 bases and J shed 3 bases, with 12 bases lying between them. The germline V gene encodes CDR1 LNHDA and CDR2 SQIVND (reference sequence). The CDR3 totals 15 residues. CDR3 protein: CASSMPPNNNQPQHF. DNA of the CDR3: TGTGCCAGTAGTATGCCACCGAACAACAATCAGCCCCAGCATTTT. Based on the CDR3 plus reference TRBV19 and TRBJ1-5, the full variable domain is DGGITQSPKYLFRKEGQNVTLSCEQNLNHDAMYWYRQDPGQGLRLIYYSQIVNDFQKGDIAEGYSVSREKKESFPLTVTSAQKNPTAFYLCASSMPPNNNQPQHFGDGTRLSIL.

V usage is TRBV19 and J usage is TRBJ2-1, with TRBD2 matching 9 bases. The CDR3 length is 17 residues. Germline lookup yields CDR1 LNHDA and CDR2 SQIVND (reference sequence). Trimming cost V 2 bases and J 5 bases; bases outside gene matches: 10. DNA for the CDR3: TGTGCCAGTAGTATAATGTTTGGTAGCGGGGGAAACAATGAGCAGTTCTTC. Its protein product is CASSIMFGSGGNNEQFF. Combining the CDR3 with reference TRBV19 and TRBJ2-1 gives the whole variable domain DGGITQSPKYLFRKEGQNVTLSCEQNLNHDAMYWYRQDPGQGLRLIYYSQIVNDFQKGDIAEGYSVSREKKESFPLTVTSAQKNPTAFYLCASSIMFGSGGNNEQFFGPGTRLTVL.

The J gene is TRBJ2-7, the V gene TRBV7-2; 10 bases align to TRBD2. Germline V lookup: CDR1 SGHTA, CDR2 FQGNSA. The V gene end was trimmed by 1 base and the J gene end by 4 bases; junction bases not matched to a gene: 4. The CDR3 is 15 amino acids. The CDR3 here is CASSLVAGGQYEQYF. Written as DNA, the CDR3 is TGTGCCAGCAGCTTAGTAGCGGGAGGCCAATACGAGCAGTACTTC.

The V call is TRBV6-5, the J call TRBJ2-4, with D uncertain. Per the germline V gene, CDR1 is MNHEY and CDR2 is SVGAGI. This CDR3 contains 13 residues. Trimming shortened V by 8 bases and J by 2 bases, and 10 bases separated the two germline ends. In DNA form, the CDR3 reads TGTGCCAGCCGCGGTGGTTCCAAAAACATTCAGTACTTC. It codes for CASRGGSKNIQYF.

The chain has TRBV6-5 and TRBJ2-6; possible D gene TRBD2, 5 bases. This CDR3 is built from 15 residues. Germline assignment: CDR1 MNHEY and CDR2 SVGAGI. V was shortened by 10 bases and J by 0 bases, with 13 bases between the two germline ends. CDR3 nucleotide sequence: TGTGCCACCCTCCATCGGGACTCTGGGGCCAACGTCCTGACTTTC. It translates to CATLHRDSGANVLTF.

This chain links TRBV25-1 with TRBJ1-2; 11 nucleotides agree with TRBD1. CDR3 length: 14 residues. The germline CDR1 and CDR2 sequences are MGHDK and SYGVNS. V shed 6 bases and J 4 bases; nucleotides not matched to a gene: 4. The chain's CDR3 is CASRGTGGGYGYTF. In DNA form, the CDR3 reads TGTGCCAGCAGGGGGACAGGGGGTGGCTATGGCTACACCTTC.

This clone was picked up one time. CDR3 DNA: TGTGCCAGCAGCCCCCCGCGAGAAGAGACCCAGTACTTC. As protein: CASSPPREETQYF. V gene TRBV6-6 combines with J gene TRBJ2-5; D call uncertain. CDR3 length: 13 amino acids. Germline V gene sequence: CDR1 MNHNY, CDR2 SVGAGI (reference sequence). Trimming took off 6 bases at V and 3 bases at J, with 11 bases between the two ends.

This chain joins TRBV7-2 and TRBJ2-5; tentatively, D is TRBD2 (6 bases). CDR3 length equals 16 residues. Per germline, CDR1 SGHTA and CDR2 FQGNSA. The V gene lost 7 bases and the J gene lost 2 bases, with 20 bases spanning the gap. The CDR3 DNA reads as TGTGCCAGCACCAAAGGGTACGGGGGAGGACAAGAGACCCAGTACTTC. This sequence encodes CASTKGYGGGQETQYF.

This clone has only one observation. The rearrangement uses TRBV19 and TRBJ2-2; D is unresolved. Germline loops: CDR1 LNHDA, CDR2 SQIVND (reference sequence). The ends were cut back, 9 bases at V and 5 bases at J, with 10 bases in the middle. The CDR3 runs 12 residues. CDR3 coding DNA: TGTGCCAGCGAACAGAAAACCGGGGAGCTGTTTTTT. It encodes CASEQKTGELFF. Supplemented by reference TRBV19 and TRBJ2-2, the full variable domain reads DGGITQSPKYLFRKEGQNVTLSCEQNLNHDAMYWYRQDPGQGLRLIYYSQIVNDFQKGDIAEGYSVSREKKESFPLTVTSAQKNPTAFYLCASEQKTGELFFGEGSRLTVL.

J is TRBJ1-2 and V is TRBV7-2; weak D call: TRBD1 (6 bases). There are 13 residues in the CDR3. Germline V gene lookup returns CDR1 SGHTA and CDR2 FQGNSA. Trimming took 5 bases from V and 7 from J, leaving 14 bases between them. Written as DNA, the CDR3 is TGTGCCAGCAGCCCAGACAGGCGTGGTGGCTACACCTTC. It specifies CASSPDRRGGYTF.

The chain has TRBV11-3 and TRBJ1-1; TRBD1 matches 7 bases. The J segment lost 1 base and the V segment lost 5 bases, leaving 4 bases of the junction unmatched. Looked up from germline, CDR1 is SGHNT and CDR2 is YENEEA. The CDR3 covers 14 residues. The CDR3 DNA reads as TGTGCCAGCAGCAGGGGACAGTCGAACACTGAAGCTTTCTTT. Its translation: CASSRGQSNTEAFF.

This chain uses TRBV19 with TRBJ1-5; 7 bases fit TRBD1. The CDR3 consists of 15 residues. Trimming at V came to 7 bases and at J to 4 bases, leaving 10 bases not matched to a gene. Germline V lookup: CDR1 LNHDA, CDR2 SQIVND (reference sequence). CDR3 residues: CASKATGRTNQPQHF. The CDR3 DNA reads TGTGCCAGTAAGGCGACAGGGCGAACGAATCAGCCCCAGCATTTT. Based on the CDR3 plus reference TRBV19 and TRBJ1-5, the full variable domain is DGGITQSPKYLFRKEGQNVTLSCEQNLNHDAMYWYRQDPGQGLRLIYYSQIVNDFQKGDIAEGYSVSREKKESFPLTVTSAQKNPTAFYLCASKATGRTNQPQHFGDGTRLSIL.